These 22 T cell receptor beta chains were sequenced from one sample in a study of cytomegalovirus exposure and HLA in healthy donors. The PCR ran on 60 Vbeta and 13 Jbeta primers. The table came from immunoSEQ multiplex PCR; TCRdb's copy has only in-frame clones and leaves some out. The table lists 77,000 or so clones, approximately 71% of them singletons. The sample comprised PBMCs. The receptors shown here come from a woman between 40 and 50 years old in good health and CMV-seronegative.

In nucleotides, the CDR3 is TGTGCCAGCAGTGACGGGGGGACCCAGTACTTC. Translating gives CASSDGGTQYF. The chain is built from TRBV2 and TRBJ2-5; tentatively, D is TRBD2 (6 bases). Germline values: CDR1 SNHLY, CDR2 FYNNEI. Trimming removed 3 bases at V and 7 bases at J, with 6 bases between. There are 11 residues in the CDR3.

The V gene is TRBV5-1, the J gene TRBJ2-1; tentative D call: TRBD2 (5 bases). The CDR3 is made up of 16 amino acids. The V and J ends lost 1 base and 3 bases respectively, with 14 bases between them. The germline CDR1 and CDR2 sequences are SGHRS and YFSETQ. The CDR3 here is CASSLFGSGDYNEQFF. CDR3 nucleotides: TGCGCCAGCAGCTTGTTTGGGAGCGGAGACTACAATGAGCAGTTCTTC.

This clone was seen a handful of times. V usage is TRBV11-3 and J usage is TRBJ1-1, with D perhaps matching TRBD1 (5 bases). Germline V gene sequence: CDR1 SGHNT, CDR2 YENEEA. Trimming removed 5 bases from V and 8 bases from J, with 21 bases in between. The CDR3 length is 15 residues. The CDR3 region has the DNA TGTGCCAGCAGCGCCTCGGGGGACGGTCGGATCGAAGCTTTCTTT. Translation gives CASSASGDGRIEAFF. The complete variable domain, with remaining parts taken from reference TRBV11-3 and TRBJ1-1, reads EAGVVQSPRYKIIEKKQPVAFWCNPISGHNTLYWYLQNLGQGPELLIRYENEEAVDDSQLPKDRFSAERLKGVDSTLKIQPAELGDSAVYLCASSASGDGRIEAFFGQGTRLTVV.

This clone appeared a single time. The chain couples TRBV6-1 to TRBJ1-6, with D possibly TRBD1 on 6 matching bases. V was trimmed by 7 bases and J by 7 bases, leaving 17 bases between them. Germline values: CDR1 MNHNS, CDR2 SASEGT. The CDR3 consists of 15 residues. This CDR3 reads CASIRPGQQNSPLHF. The CDR3 DNA follows: TGTGCCAGCATACGACCCGGACAGCAAAATTCACCCCTCCACTTT.

A note on this clone: The junction departs from germline at one end; a sequencing error may be responsible. CDR3 nucleotide sequence: TGTGCTAGCAGGGGACCGATGAATATACACAGGGGGATTGTCGGAAACACCATATATTTT. This codes for CASRGPMNIHRGIVGNTIYF. The rearrangement uses TRBV7-7 and TRBJ1-3; 8 positions match TRBD1. The germline gives CDR1 SSHAT, CDR2 FNYEAQ (reference sequence). This CDR3 has 20 amino acids.

This chain connects TRBV10-3 to TRBJ1-1, with D perhaps matching TRBD1 (6 bases). Germline V gene data show CDR1 as ENHRY and CDR2 as SYGVKD. The V and J ends lost 9 bases and 1 base respectively, with 12 bases between them. This CDR3 comprises 13 residues. The CDR3 is CAISDRTNTEAFF. As DNA, the CDR3 is TGTGCCATATCAGACAGGACGAACACTGAAGCTTTCTTT.

The V call is TRBV27, the J call TRBJ2-1, with a tentative D call TRBD2 (5 bases). Per the germline V gene, CDR1 is MNHEY and CDR2 is SMNVEV (reference sequence). CDR3 length equals 13 residues. V dropped 11 bases and J dropped 8 bases, with 19 bases sitting between them. For the CDR3, the DNA is TGTGCCTCCTATACTAGATATTCGCATGAGCAGTTCTTC. Translation gives CASYTRYSHEQFF.

The V call is TRBV30, the J call TRBJ1-5; tentative D call: TRBD1 (5 bases). This CDR3 spans 16 amino acids. Per the germline V gene, CDR1 is GTSNPN and CDR2 is SVGIG (reference sequence). Deletions cut 1 base from V and 6 bases from J, with 19 bases between. The DNA for the CDR3 is TGTGCCTGGAGTGCCTCTCCTGGGGGGTCGGGTCAGCCCCAGCATTTT. It translates to CAWSASPGGSGQPQHF.

CDR3 coding DNA: TGTGCCAGCGAACAGGGACAGAACACTGAAGCTTTCTTT. Protein product: CASEQGQNTEAFF. V and J are TRBV6-1 and TRBJ1-1; weak D call: TRBD1 (6 bases). CDR1 is MNHNS, CDR2 SASEGT, per germline. The V end was cut by 8 bases, the J end by 1 base, with 11 bases between. This CDR3 region has 13 residues.

The count of this clone is one. The chain combines TRBV10-3 with TRBJ2-1, with D perhaps TRBD2 (6 bases). Trimming removed 0 bases from V and 2 bases from J, with 14 bases in between. The length of the CDR3 is 17 residues. CDR1 is ENHRY and CDR2 is SYGVKD in the germline V gene. The CDR3 spells CAISESNRESPYNEQFF. The CDR3 DNA sequence: TGTGCCATCAGTGAGTCGAACCGGGAGTCCCCCTACAATGAGCAGTTCTTC.

The chain links TRBV30 to TRBJ2-5; D gene ambiguous. The V end lost 1 base, the J end lost 5 bases, and 2 bases lay between the germline ends. The CDR3 contains 10 residues. Looked up from germline, CDR1 is GTSNPN and CDR2 is SVGIG (reference sequence). CDR3 bases: TGTGCCTGGAGTGCGGAGACCCAGTACTTC. Protein sequence: CAWSAETQYF.

The chain combines TRBV27 with TRBJ1-2, with TRBD1 identical over 8 bases. V shed 5 bases, J shed 7 bases, and the junction held 12 bases outside the gene matches. Germline assignment: CDR1 MNHEY and CDR2 SMNVEV (reference sequence). The CDR3 spans 15 residues. Here the CDR3 DNA reads TGTGCCAGCAGTCCTTCTCCGGACAGGGTGGCTGGCTACACCTTC. This gives the protein CASSPSPDRVAGYTF.

This sequence joins TRBV10-3 and TRBJ2-1, with D possibly being TRBD1 (6 bases). Germline V lookup: CDR1 ENHRY, CDR2 SYGVKD. This CDR3 comprises 16 residues. Trimming cost V 2 bases and J 1 base, with 12 bases left between them. Here the CDR3 DNA reads TGTGCCATCAGTGAGACCCGGACAGTTTCCTACAATGAGCAGTTCTTC. It codes for CAISETRTVSYNEQFF.

This clone ranks as medium-sized. V usage is TRBV4-3 and J usage is TRBJ2-3, with 8 bases fitting TRBD2. Per germline, CDR1 LGHNA and CDR2 YSLEER. This CDR3 contains 17 residues. V dropped 4 bases and J dropped 1; count of bases not matched to a gene: 10. The CDR3 coding sequence is TGCGCCAGCAGCCCTAACTTCTCGGGAGGGGGCACAGATACGCAGTATTTT. Its protein is CASSPNFSGGGTDTQYF.

The chain carries TRBV10-3 and TRBJ2-2; D might be TRBD2 (5 bases). CDR3 length: 13 residues. V lost 7 bases and J lost 5, with 11 bases in between. The germline CDR1 and CDR2 sequences are ENHRY and SYGVKD. CDR3 sequence: CAITGKDTGELFF. CDR3 nucleotides: TGTGCCATCACGGGGAAGGATACCGGGGAGCTGTTTTTT.

V gene TRBV2 combines with J gene TRBJ2-3; a possible D gene is TRBD2 (6 bases). The CDR3 runs to 15 residues. CDR1 is SNHLY, CDR2 FYNNEI, per germline. V was shortened by 4 bases and J by 4 bases, with 15 bases between the two germline ends. The CDR3 coding sequence is TGTGCCAGCAGTGGCCGCGGAGGGCCATCAGATACGCAGTATTTT. It yields the protein CASSGRGGPSDTQYF.

This clone turned up a few times. The chain is built from TRBV19 and TRBJ2-1; TRBD1 matches at 12 bases. CDR3 size: 15 residues. CDR1 and CDR2 (germline): LNHDA, SQIVND (reference sequence). V gave up 3 bases and J gave up 8 bases; unmatched junction bases: 5. The CDR3 sequence: CASSIMGQGAHEQFF. CDR3 nucleotide sequence: TGTGCCAGTAGTATTATGGGACAGGGGGCTCATGAGCAGTTCTTC.

This clone was observed once. The gene calls are TRBV5-1 and TRBJ1-5; tentatively, D is TRBD1 (6 bases). The V end was cut by 4 bases, the J end by 7 bases, with 18 bases between. The CDR3 sequence is 15 residues long. CDR1 and CDR2 from the germline V gene are SGHRS and YFSETQ. The CDR3: CASSPKWGGGQPQHF. CDR3 sequence (DNA): TGCGCCAGCAGCCCCAAATGGGGGGGCGGCCAGCCCCAGCATTTT.

This chain links TRBV6-1 with TRBJ2-7; 10 bases match TRBD2. CDR3 length equals 12 residues. V lost 7 bases, J lost 6 bases, and 3 bases stayed unmatched. Looked up from germline, CDR1 is MNHNS and CDR2 is SASEGT. This CDR3 reads CASKRLAGEQYF. The CDR3 nucleotides are TGTGCCAGCAAACGACTAGCGGGCGAGCAGTACTTC.

The chain combines TRBV7-9 with TRBJ2-3; D uncertain. This CDR3 region has 14 residues. The V end was cut by 10 bases, the J end by 0 bases, with 14 bases between. The germline CDR1 and CDR2 sequences are SEHNR and FQNEAQ (reference sequence). The CDR3 nucleotides read TGTGCCACCAGGTCCAGCGCGAGCACAGATACGCAGTATTTT. Translated, it gives CATRSSASTDTQYF.

This rearrangement joins TRBV6-1 to TRBJ2-7; TRBD1 agrees at 10 bases. This CDR3 is built from 15 residues. CDR1 and CDR2 (germline): MNHNS, SASEGT. J gave up 2 bases and V 4 bases, and 5 bases lay outside the gene matches. CDR3 sequence reads: CASSGRDRGPYEQYF. The CDR3 coding sequence is TGTGCCAGCAGTGGACGGGACAGGGGTCCCTACGAGCAGTACTTC.

On this clone itself: An end of the junction differs from the germline gene, which may be a read error. This chain links TRBV7-6 with TRBJ2-5; a weak D match, TRBD2 (6 bases). In germline, CDR1 is SGHVS, CDR2 FNYEAQ. The CDR3 has 15 residues. The CDR3 nucleotides read TGTGCCGGCAGCAGGTTGGGGCGGACTACAGAGACCCAGTACTTC. The encoded protein is CAGSRLGRTTETQYF.